This TCR beta chain was documented in a study of T-cell reconstitution after alpha-beta-depleted transplantation in children. Unique molecular identifiers were used to barcode this TCRbeta library. MiXCR was run by TCRdb on the PCR reads, yielding one entry per CDR3 protein. This sample has about 31,000 distinct CDR3 sequences, with about 6.8% found just once. This clonotype was detected many times. The antigen is not known. Trimming took 0 bases from V and 7 from J; bases not matched to a gene: 3. This CDR3 contains 14 residues. The germline V gene encodes CDR1 MNHEY and CDR2 SVGAGI. General study results and limits: Several hundred expanded graft clones reportedly gave rise to the alpha-beta T cells present about two months after transplant.

The receptor was isolated from a child younger than two who had a stem cell transplant for acute myeloid leukemia, so the T cells may come from the graft donor. The chain joins TRBV6-5 to TRBJ1-5; 7 bases align to TRBD1. The sample consisted of peripheral blood, taken 60 days after TCRalphabeta/CD19-depleted stem cell transplant. As DNA, the CDR3 is TGTGCCAGCAGTTACTCTCAGGGGGACCAGCCCCAGCATTTT. This gives the protein CASSYSQGDQPQHF.